This T cell receptor beta chain is drawn from a study of T cell responses to AZD1222 COVID-19 vaccine. Study-wide results and caveats: Recipients of two AZD1222 doses showed rising Spike-specific TCR breadth and depth. Unmutated regions of variants are reportedly targeted by nearly half of spike-specific TCRs. The donors showed a predominance of white British ancestry and of females, with possible underestimation of clonal diversity. Repertoire sampling was restricted to post-peak T cell response timepoints.

A note on this clone: Its antigen is unidentified.

Germline V lookup: CDR1 MNHNS, CDR2 SASEGT. V lost 2 bases to trimming and J lost 2 bases; unmatched junction nucleotides: 1. The CDR3 spans 14 residues. Some clones are missing from TCRdb's copy, which holds only in-frame ones; the method was immunoSEQ multiplex PCR. Among 150,000 or so clones listed, approximately 88% were seen once. This chain links TRBV6-1 with TRBJ2-5, with TRBD2 matching over 8 bases. The material sequenced was peripheral blood, taken on day 0 of MenACWY control vaccination. This receptor was identified in an adult in good health. CDR3 bases: TGTGCCAGCAGTGAATCGGGGGGGCAAGAGACCCAGTACTTC. Protein sequence: CASSESGGQETQYF.